Listed below are T cell receptor beta chains from one sample, sequenced in a study of blood T cell repertoires in COVID-19. TCRdb's copy holds only in-frame clones and misses some; the assay was immunoSEQ multiplex PCR. The data show hundreds of thousands of clones, around nine tenths seen once. Specimen: PBMCs or T cells enriched from blood (not recorded which). These receptors all stem from a woman aged 40 to 55 who had recovered from COVID-19. Each CDR3 is given with its conserved first and last residue. Fields, in order: J gene, V gene, D gene, clone size, CDR3 DNA, CDR3 protein. D genes are given only for firm matches. Some rows mark clone size as missing; the rest say once, few, many or name a class of expanded clone.

TRBJ2-1,TRBV4-2,NA,NA,TGTGCCAGCAGCCAATTCGGGGACTTTAAAGGTGAGCAGTTCTTC,CASSQFGDFKGEQFF
TRBJ2-5,TRBV7-2,TRBD2,NA,TGTGCCAGCAGCTTAACTAGCGGGACCGGGACCCAGTACTTC,CASSLTSGTGTQYF
TRBJ2-7,TRBV29-1,NA,many,TGCAGCGCGAAGGACAGCTACGAGCAGTACTTC,CSAKDSYEQYF
TRBJ1-4,TRBV2,TRBD1,NA,TGTGCCAGCAGTTCCGGGACAGGGACAACTAATGAAAAACTGTTTTTT,CASSSGTGTTNEKLFF
TRBJ1-4,TRBV12-3/TRBV12-4,NA,NA,TGTGCCAGCTCCAGACAGTCCGACGAAAAACTGTTTTTT,CASSRQSDEKLFF
TRBJ1-6,TRBV4-1,TRBD1,NA,TGCGCCAGCAGCCAAGAACGGACAGGGGTCTATAATTCACCCCTCCACTTT,CASSQERTGVYNSPLHF
TRBJ2-1,TRBV11-2,TRBD1,NA,TGTGCCAGCAGCTATGCCGGGACAGAATACAATGAGCAGTTCTTC,CASSYAGTEYNEQFF
TRBJ2-5,TRBV7-6,TRBD1,NA,TGTGCCAGCAGCCCCAACTCAGGGGGCCGAGAGACCCAGTACTTC,CASSPNSGGRETQYF
TRBJ1-3,TRBV6-5,NA,few,TGTGCCAGCAGTTACTCGAGGGAAAGCGGCACCATATATTTT,CASSYSRESGTIYF
TRBJ2-5,TRBV4-3,NA,NA,TGCGCCAGCAGCCAGGAACAGGACCCCCAAGAGACCCAGTACTTC,CASSQEQDPQETQYF
TRBJ2-5,TRBV18,TRBD2,NA,TGTGCCAGCTCACCACTCCCGACTAGCGCGAAAGAGACCCAGTACTTC,CASSPLPTSAKETQYF
TRBJ2-7,TRBV6-5,NA,NA,TGTGCCAGCAGTAAGGACTCTGACTACTACGAGCAGTACTTC,CASSKDSDYYEQYF
TRBJ1-4,TRBV30,TRBD1,NA,TGTGCCGGGACAGGGGACAATGAAAAACTGTTTTTT,CAGTGDNEKLFF
TRBJ1-1,TRBV14,TRBD1,NA,TGTGCCAGCAGCCAGTCTACAGGGGTCACTGAAGCTTTCTTT,CASSQSTGVTEAFF
TRBJ2-1,TRBV11-3,TRBD2,NA,TGTGCCAGCAGCTCGGGACTAGCGGGAGGGCATGAGCAGTTCTTC,CASSSGLAGGHEQFF
TRBJ2-1,TRBV14,NA,NA,TGTGCCAGCAGCCAAAGAGGGAATGAGCAGTTCTTC,CASSQRGNEQFF
TRBJ2-3,TRBV7-9,TRBD2,NA,TGTGCCAGCAGCCTGCTAGCGGGGGTCACAGATACGCAGTATTTT,CASSLLAGVTDTQYF
TRBJ1-3,TRBV7-2,NA,NA,TGTGCCAGCCGCCCCGGGGGGGGTGGAAACACCATATATTTT,CASRPGGGGNTIYF
TRBJ2-5,TRBV14,NA,NA,TGTGCCAGCAGCCAAGAGGCGGCAGAGACCCAGTACTTC,CASSQEAAETQYF
TRBJ2-7,TRBV7-2,NA,few,TGTGCCAGCAGCTTAGGAGCCAGGAACGAGCAGTACTTC,CASSLGARNEQYF
TRBJ2-5,TRBV7-2,NA,NA,TGTGCCAGCAGCTTACGGCGGTACCAAGAGACCCAGTACTTC,CASSLRRYQETQYF
TRBJ1-2,TRBV28,NA,NA,TGTGCCAGCGCTTTACGGCAGGATTATGGCTACACCTTC,CASALRQDYGYTF
TRBJ2-5,TRBV5-1,TRBD1,NA,TGCGCCAGCAGCCACGGGGACAGGGCGGAGACCCAGTACTTC,CASSHGDRAETQYF